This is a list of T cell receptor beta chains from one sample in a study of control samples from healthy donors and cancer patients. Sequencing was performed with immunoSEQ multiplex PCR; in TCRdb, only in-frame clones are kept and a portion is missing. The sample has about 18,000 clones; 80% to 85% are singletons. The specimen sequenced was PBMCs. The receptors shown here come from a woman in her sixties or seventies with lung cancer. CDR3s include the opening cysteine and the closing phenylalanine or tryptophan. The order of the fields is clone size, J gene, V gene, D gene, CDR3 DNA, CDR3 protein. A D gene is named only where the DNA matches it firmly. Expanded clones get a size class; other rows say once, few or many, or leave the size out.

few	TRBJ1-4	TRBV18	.	TGTGCCAGCTCACCTGTGAGTGAAAAACTGTTTTTT	CASSPVSEKLFF
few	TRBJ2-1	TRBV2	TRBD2	TGTGCCAGCAGTGTATCGAGCGGGAGGAAGGGTGAGCAGTTCTTC	CASSVSSGRKGEQFF
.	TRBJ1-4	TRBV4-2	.	TGTGCCAGCAGCCCCAGGGGAACTAATGAAAAACTGTTTTTT	CASSPRGTNEKLFF
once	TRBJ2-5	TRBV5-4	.	TGTGCCAGCAGCTTGGGGCTTTCCCAAGAGACCCAGTACTTC	CASSLGLSQETQYF
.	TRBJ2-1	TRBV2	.	TGTGCCAGCAGTGTGTTCTCCAATGAGCAGTTCTTC	CASSVFSNEQFF
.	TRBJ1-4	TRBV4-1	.	TGCGCCAGCAGCCAAGAGAACACCTTTTATGAAAAACTGTTTTTT	CASSQENTFYEKLFF
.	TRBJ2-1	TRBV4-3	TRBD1	TGCGCCAGCAGCCAGTTCCCGGGACAGGGAGCGGAGCAGTTCTTC	CASSQFPGQGAEQFF
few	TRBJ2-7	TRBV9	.	TGTGCCAGCAGCGTCGCCCCAGGCCCCGGAAACTCCTACGAGCAGTACTTC	CASSVAPGPGNSYEQYF
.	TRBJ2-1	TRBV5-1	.	TGCGCCAGCAGCTTGGTGCGGGTAGGGGGCAATGAGCAGTTCTTC	CASSLVRVGGNEQFF
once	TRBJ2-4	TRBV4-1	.	TGCGCCAGCAGCCAAGAGATCAACCCCACCAAAAACATTCAGTACTTC	CASSQEINPTKNIQYF
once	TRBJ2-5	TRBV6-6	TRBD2	TGTGCCAGCAGTCAGGGACTAGCGGGACTATCGTACCAAGAGACCCAGTACTTC	CASSQGLAGLSYQETQYF
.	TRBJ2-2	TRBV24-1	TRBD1	TGTGCCACCAGTGACCCGTCCACCGGGACAGGGGGCGCTGAAGCGAACACCGGGGAGCTGTTTTTT	CATSDPSTGTGGAEANTGELFF
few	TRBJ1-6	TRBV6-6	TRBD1	TGTGCCAGCTATGTAGGGGGCTCGATCGAGAATTCACCCCTCCACTTT	CASYVGGSIENSPLHF
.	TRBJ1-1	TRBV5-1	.	TGCGCCAGCAGCTTGTTAGGCAGGGGGAACACTGAAGCTTTCTTT	CASSLLGRGNTEAFF